The next 5 T cell receptor beta chains were all read from a single sample in a study of cytomegalovirus exposure and HLA in healthy donors. PCR used 60 Vbeta primers and 13 Jbeta primers. Generated by immunoSEQ multiplex PCR, the TCRdb table keeps only in-frame clones and is missing some. The sample consists of about 180,000 clones, around 80% of them appearing once. Sequencing used PBMCs. These TCRs come from a man aged 18 to 29 in good health and CMV-seronegative.

The chain employs TRBV19 and TRBJ2-1; D uncertain. The germline V gene encodes CDR1 LNHDA and CDR2 SQIVND (reference sequence). This CDR3 is 12 amino acids long. V lost 5 bases to trimming and J lost 6 bases, with 8 bases between them. The DNA of the CDR3 is TGTGCCAGTAGTTTCTACCTCAATGAGCAGTTCTTC. Translated: CASSFYLNEQFF.

This rearrangement joins TRBV18 to TRBJ1-1; TRBD1 agrees at 7 bases. The length of the CDR3 is 15 residues. Germline assignment: CDR1 KGHSH and CDR2 LQKENI. V shed 2 bases and J 4 bases; nucleotides not matched to a gene: 7. The CDR3 DNA sequence: TGTGCCAGCTCACCAAATACAGGGGAAGGCACTGAAGCTTTCTTT. This sequence encodes CASSPNTGEGTEAFF.

The V gene is TRBV5-6, the J gene TRBJ2-3; 7 bases are a match to TRBD1. The CDR3 totals 16 residues. V lost 0 bases and J lost 2; bases outside the gene matches: 6. The germline CDR1 and CDR2 sequences are SGHDT and YYEEEE. As DNA, the CDR3 is TGTGCCAGCAGCTTGGTCCGGGACAGATCCACAGATACGCAGTATTTT. Protein: CASSLVRDRSTDTQYF. The full variable domain, with the rest looked up from reference TRBV5-6 and TRBJ2-3, is DAGVTQSPTHLIKTRGQQVTLRCSPKSGHDTVSWYQQALGQGPQFIFQYYEEEERQRGNFPDRFSGHQFPNYSSELNVNALLLGDSALYLCASSLVRDRSTDTQYFGPGTRLTVL.

This chain connects TRBV15 to TRBJ2-1; D not certain. Germline values: CDR1 LNHNV, CDR2 YYDKDF (reference sequence). The CDR3 loop spans 15 amino acids. The V and J ends lost 0 bases and 0 bases respectively, with 6 bases between them. The CDR3 is CATSREIGSYNEQFF. The CDR3 DNA is TGTGCCACCAGCAGAGAAATCGGCTCCTACAATGAGCAGTTCTTC. Together with reference TRBV15 and TRBJ2-1, the CDR3 gives the full variable domain: DAMVIQNPRYQVTQFGKPVTLSCSQTLNHNVMYWYQQKSSQAPKLLFHYYDKDFNNEADTPDNFQSRRPNTSFCFLDIRSPGLGDTAMYLCATSREIGSYNEQFFGPGTRLTVL.

The chain joins TRBV12-2 to TRBJ2-3; the table gives TRBD1 as D, unverified against the DNA. TRBV12-2 is termed a pseudogene. This CDR3 spans 13 amino acids. CDR3 DNA sequence: TGTGCAAGTCGCTTCCCAAACACAGATACGCAGTATTTT. Translated: CASRFPNTDTQYF.